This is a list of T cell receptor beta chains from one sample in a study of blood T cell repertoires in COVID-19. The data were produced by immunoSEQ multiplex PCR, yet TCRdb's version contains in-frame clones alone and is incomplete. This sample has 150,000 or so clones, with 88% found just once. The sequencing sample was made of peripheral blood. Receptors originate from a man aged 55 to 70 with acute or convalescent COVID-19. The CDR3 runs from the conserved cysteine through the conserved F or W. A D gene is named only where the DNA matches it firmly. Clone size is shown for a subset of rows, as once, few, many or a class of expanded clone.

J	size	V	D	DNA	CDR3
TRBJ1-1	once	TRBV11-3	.	TGTGCCAGCAGCAGGTTCGGAGGGGCCAGGAACACTGAAGCTTTCTTT	CASSRFGGARNTEAFF
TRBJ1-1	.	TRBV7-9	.	TGTGCCAGCAGCCTGGGGCACACAAGGAACACTGAAGCTTTCTTT	CASSLGHTRNTEAFF
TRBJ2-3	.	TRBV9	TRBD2	TGTGCCAGCAGCTTTAGCGGGGGGGCGAGCACAGATACGCAGTATTTT	CASSFSGGASTDTQYF
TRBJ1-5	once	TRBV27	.	TGTGCCAGCAGTGATCGGACGGGGGGCAATCAGCCCCAGCATTTT	CASSDRTGGNQPQHF
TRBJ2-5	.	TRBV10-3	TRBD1	TGTGCCATCAGTGACATGGACAGGGGGCCAGACCAAGAGACCCAGTACTTC	CAISDMDRGPDQETQYF
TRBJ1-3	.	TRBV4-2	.	TGTGCCAGCAGCCAAGGCGTAGGGGATAACTCTGGAAACACCATATATTTT	CASSQGVGDNSGNTIYF
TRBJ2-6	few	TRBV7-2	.	TGTGCCAGCAGCCTTGGACTATTCTCTGGGGCCAACGTCCTGACTTTC	CASSLGLFSGANVLTF
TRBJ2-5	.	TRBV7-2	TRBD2	TGTGCCAGCAGCTTGGATGTAGCGGGGGGACGTAGAGAGACCCAGTACTTC	CASSLDVAGGRRETQYF
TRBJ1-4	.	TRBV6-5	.	TGTGCCAGCAGCGTTACCGGGGGGCTCAATGAAAAACTGTTTTTT	CASSVTGGLNEKLFF
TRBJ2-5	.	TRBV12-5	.	TGTGCTAGTGGTTTGGGGGGTGCGGGCCCGAAAGAGACCCAGTACTTC	CASGLGGAGPKETQYF
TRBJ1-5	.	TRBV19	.	TGTGCCAGTAGTACGGAGGGGAATCAGCCCCAGCATTTT	CASSTEGNQPQHF
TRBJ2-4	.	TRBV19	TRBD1	TGTGCCAGTACCCCGGGACAGGAAAACATTCAGTACTTC	CASTPGQENIQYF
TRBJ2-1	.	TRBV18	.	TGTGCCAGCTCACCGGAGGGCTACAATGAGCAGTTCTTC	CASSPEGYNEQFF
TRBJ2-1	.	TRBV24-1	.	TGTGCCACCTCTCGCACGGAGTACAATGAGCAGTTCTTC	CATSRTEYNEQFF
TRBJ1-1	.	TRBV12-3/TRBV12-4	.	TGTGCCAGCAGCCGAGGACAGTTTGAAGCTTTCTTT	CASSRGQFEAFF
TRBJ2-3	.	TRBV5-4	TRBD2	TGTGCCAGCAGCTTGGGACAGCGGGGGGGCACAGATACGCAGTATTTT	CASSLGQRGGTDTQYF
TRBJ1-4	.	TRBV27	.	TGTGCCAGCAGTCCGAGGGGGAGAGAAAAACTGTTTTTT	CASSPRGREKLFF
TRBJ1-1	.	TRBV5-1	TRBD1	TGCGCCAGCAGCGCGACAGGGCTTAACACTGAAGCTTTCTTT	CASSATGLNTEAFF
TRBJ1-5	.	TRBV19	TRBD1	TGTGCCAGTACCGACTCGGGACAGTTCAATCAGCCCCAGCATTTT	CASTDSGQFNQPQHF
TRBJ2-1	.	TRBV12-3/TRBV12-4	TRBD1	TGTGCCAGCAGGCGGGACAGGGGAAATGAGCAGTTCTTC	CASRRDRGNEQFF
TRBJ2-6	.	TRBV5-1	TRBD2	TGCGCCAGCAGCTTGGTCCCCCCGACTAGCGGGAGTTCCGGGGCCAACGTCCTGACTTTC	CASSLVPPTSGSSGANVLTF
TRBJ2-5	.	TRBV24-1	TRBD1	TGTGCCACCAGTGATACAGGGGGCTTAGAGACCCAGTACTTC	CATSDTGGLETQYF
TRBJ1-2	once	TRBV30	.	TGTGCCTGGAGTCCAGGTGCGGGCTACACCTTC	CAWSPGAGYTF
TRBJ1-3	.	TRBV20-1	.	TGCAGTGCTGGGGCCCGAAACACCATATATTTT	CSAGARNTIYF
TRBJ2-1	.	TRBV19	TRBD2	TGTGCCAGTACCCTACTAGCGGGAGGCTACAATGAGCAGTTCTTC	CASTLLAGGYNEQFF
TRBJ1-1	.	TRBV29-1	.	TGCAGCGTCCCCGGGTGGTATAGGGGCGATACTGAAGCTTTCTTT	CSVPGWYRGDTEAFF
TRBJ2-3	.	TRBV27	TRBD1	TGTGCCAGCAGTCCGTGGGACAGGCGTAGGGATACGCAGTATTTT	CASSPWDRRRDTQYF
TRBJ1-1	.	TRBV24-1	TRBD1	TGTGCCACCAGTGATTTAGGGACAGGGACTGAAGCTTTCTTT	CATSDLGTGTEAFF
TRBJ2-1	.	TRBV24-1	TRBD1	TGTGCCACCAGTGTTCCGGGACAGGGATATGAGCAGTTCTTC	CATSVPGQGYEQFF
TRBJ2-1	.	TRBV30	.	TGTGCCTGGAGTGTAGGGGGAGCCTCCTACAATGAGCAGTTCTTC	CAWSVGGASYNEQFF